This section outlines one T cell receptor beta chain sequence together with its context. Its antigen is as yet unknown. Germline assignment: CDR1 MGHRA and CDR2 YSYEKL. V lost 1 base, J lost 4 bases, and 11 bases lay in between. CDR3 length equals 15 residues. The data were obtained in a study of T cell responses to AZD1222 COVID-19 vaccine. This table comes from immunoSEQ multiplex PCR, and its TCRdb copy is limited to in-frame clones, with some not included. The sample lists 89,000 or so clones; around 83% were seen once. Analyses pooled second doses at about 4 or about 12 weeks. Points from the study as a whole: Clonal diversity may have been underestimated, and the donors were mostly white British, with more females than males. Unmutated regions of variants are reportedly targeted by nearly half of spike-specific TCRs. Spike regions recognized by vaccine-associated CD4 TCRs spanned the protein, led by 160-218 and 743-854.

This TCR came from an adult who received the AZD1222 COVID-19 vaccine. The material sequenced was peripheral blood, taken 28 days after the second AZD1222 dose. The chain employs TRBV4-1 and TRBJ1-3; D call uncertain. CDR3 coding DNA: TGCGCCAGCAGCCAAGTCTTCGCCGTCGGAAACACCATATATTTT. Amino acid sequence: CASSQVFAVGNTIYF.